A selection of T cell receptor beta chains follows, all from one sample in a study of cytomegalovirus exposure and HLA in healthy donors. TCRdb's table, derived via immunoSEQ multiplex PCR, lists solely in-frame clones and lacks some. The data contain 150,000 to 200,000 clones, under 80% of them singletons. The sequenced sample consisted of PBMCs. Receptors originate from a man in his forties in good health and CMV-seronegative. Each CDR3 is given with its conserved first and last residue. D genes are given only for firm matches. The size of a clone is reported for some rows only, either as once, few or many, or as a class for expanded clones.

TRBJ2-2 | NA | NA | 14 | TRBV21-1 | TGTGCCAGCAGCAAAGACGAGGCACCCGGGGAGCTGTTTTTT | CASSKDEAPGELFF
TRBJ1-5 | NA | NA | 14 | TRBV6-1 | TGTGCCAGCAGTGACGACAGCCTGAATCAGCCCCAGCATTTT | CASSDDSLNQPQHF
TRBJ1-6 | NA | TRBD1 | 14 | TRBV7-9 | TGTGCCAGCAGCCCGGACAGGAGTAATTCACCCCTCCACTTT | CASSPDRSNSPLHF
TRBJ1-1 | NA | NA | 13 | TRBV27 | TGTGCCAGCAGTCCTCTACTGAACACTGAAGCTTTCTTT | CASSPLLNTEAFF
TRBJ1-6 | NA | NA | 16 | TRBV6-5 | TGTGCCAGCAGTTATGGAGCGTTACGGAGTAGGACTTCCCTCCACTTT | CASSYGALRSRTSLHF
TRBJ2-7 | NA | NA | 16 | TRBV9 | TGTGCCAGCAGCGTAGACGTCACGGGGTTCTACAACGAGCAGTACTTC | CASSVDVTGFYNEQYF
TRBJ1-2 | NA | TRBD1 | 12 | TRBV30 | TGTGCCTGGAGCCGGACAGGGGGTGGCTACACCTTC | CAWSRTGGGYTF
TRBJ1-1 | NA | NA | 14 | TRBV2 | TGTGCCAGCAGCCGCACGACAGGGAACACTGAAGCTTTCTTT | CASSRTTGNTEAFF
TRBJ2-2 | NA | TRBD1 | 15 | TRBV4-1 | TGCGCCAGCAGCCTTGTAGGGGGCGGCACCGGGGAGCTGTTTTTT | CASSLVGGGTGELFF
TRBJ2-3 | NA | NA | 13 | TRBV19 | TGTGCCAGTAGGCGGGACAGCACAGATACGCAGTATTTT | CASRRDSTDTQYF
TRBJ2-1 | NA | TRBD2 | 15 | TRBV4-3 | TGCGCCAGCAGCCAAGGAACGGGAGGGGACAATGAGCAGTTCTTC | CASSQGTGGDNEQFF
TRBJ2-7 | few | NA | 14 | TRBV5-1 | TGCGCCAGCAGCTTGGCCCAGGTTACCTACGAGCAGTACTTC | CASSLAQVTYEQYF
TRBJ1-5 | NA | NA | 14 | TRBV4-3 | TGCGCCAGCAGCTTGCGGGCCGGAGATCAGCCCCAGCATTTT | CASSLRAGDQPQHF
TRBJ2-5 | NA | TRBD2 | 13 | TRBV7-9 | TGTGCCAGCAGCTTACAGGCAGGGAGGGGCCAGTACTTC | CASSLQAGRGQYF
TRBJ2-7 | NA | TRBD1 | 15 | TRBV7-8 | TGTGCCAGCAGCGCGACAGGGGGATACTTCTACGAGCAGTACTTC | CASSATGGYFYEQYF
TRBJ2-3 | NA | TRBD2 | 15 | TRBV6-5 | TGTGCCAGCAGTTATGGCGGGAGGGCAACAGATACGCAGTATTTT | CASSYGGRATDTQYF
TRBJ2-1 | NA | NA | 15 | TRBV6-5 | TGTGCCAGCAGAGGACTGACCGAGGGTTTCAATGAGCAGTTCTTC | CASRGLTEGFNEQFF